One T cell receptor (beta chain) is described in this entry. Antigen: not known. A read error may be the cause here, since a much bigger clone is one base away. CDR3 length: 15 amino acids. Germline CDR1 is MNHEY and CDR2 is SMNVEV (reference sequence). These data come from a study of T cells in Graves' hyperthyroidism and ophthalmopathy. Study results and caveats: Blood also carried most thyroid clonotypes expanded above 0.001.

Amplified TCR beta CDR3 regions came from RNA transcripts. When the TCR CDR3 underwent first-round RT-PCR, the HTBI primer set was used. Using its own MiXCR run on the multiplex PCR reads, TCRdb lists one record per CDR3 protein. The table shows hundreds of thousands of distinct CDR3 sequences, with roughly a fifth occurring only once. The clonotype originates from a man in his fifties with Graves' ophthalmopathy. Sequencing was carried out using blood. V and J are TRBV27 and TRBJ2-1; TRBD2 agrees at 7 bases. For the CDR3, the DNA is TGTGCCAACAGTTTACGCAGCGGGACCTACAATGAGCAGTTCTTC. This translates into CANSLRSGTYNEQFF.